This T cell receptor (beta chain) was observed in a study of T cell changes during pregnancy in multiple sclerosis. This table comes from immunoSEQ multiplex PCR, and its TCRdb copy is limited to in-frame clones, with some not included. The sample yields 100,000 to 150,000 clones, approximately 93% seen once. This CDR3 is 16 amino acids long. Germline CDR1 MGHRA, CDR2 YSYEKL. V shed 4 bases, J shed 3 bases, and the junction held 9 bases outside the gene matches. The sequence derives from a female donor with multiple sclerosis, enrolled in a pregnancy study. The rearrangement joins TRBV4-1 to TRBJ2-7; 10 positions match TRBD2. Sequences were derived from peripheral blood, sampled before pregnancy. The DNA for the CDR3 is TGCGCCAGCAGCCCCGGACTAGCGGAGACCATCTACGAGCAGTACTTC. Translation: CASSPGLAETIYEQYF.